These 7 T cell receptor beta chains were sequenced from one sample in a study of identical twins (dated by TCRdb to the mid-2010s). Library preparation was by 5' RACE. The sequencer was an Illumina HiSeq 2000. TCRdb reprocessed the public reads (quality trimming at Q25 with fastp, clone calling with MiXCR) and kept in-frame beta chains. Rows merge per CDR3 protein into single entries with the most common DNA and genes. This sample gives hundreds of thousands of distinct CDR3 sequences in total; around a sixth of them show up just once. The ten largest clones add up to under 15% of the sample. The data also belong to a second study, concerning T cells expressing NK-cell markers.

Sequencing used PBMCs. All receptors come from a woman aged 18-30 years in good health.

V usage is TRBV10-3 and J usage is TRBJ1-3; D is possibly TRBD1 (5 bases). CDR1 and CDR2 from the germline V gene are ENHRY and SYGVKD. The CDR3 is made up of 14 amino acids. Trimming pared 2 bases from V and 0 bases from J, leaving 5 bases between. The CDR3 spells CAISETGSGNTIYF. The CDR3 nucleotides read TGTGCCATCAGTGAGACAGGCTCTGGAAACACCATATATTTT.

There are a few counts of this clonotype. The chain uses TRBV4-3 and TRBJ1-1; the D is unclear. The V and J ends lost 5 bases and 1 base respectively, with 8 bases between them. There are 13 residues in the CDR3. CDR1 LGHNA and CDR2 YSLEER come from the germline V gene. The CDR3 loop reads CASSRRPNTEAFF. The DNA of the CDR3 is TGCGCCAGCAGCAGACGACCGAACACTGAAGCTTTCTTT.

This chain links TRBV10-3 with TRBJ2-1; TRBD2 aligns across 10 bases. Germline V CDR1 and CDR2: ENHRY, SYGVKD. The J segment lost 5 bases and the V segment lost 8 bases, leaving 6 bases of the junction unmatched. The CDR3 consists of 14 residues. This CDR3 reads CAISPSGRDNEQFF. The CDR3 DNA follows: TGTGCCATCTCCCCCAGCGGGAGGGACAATGAGCAGTTCTTC.

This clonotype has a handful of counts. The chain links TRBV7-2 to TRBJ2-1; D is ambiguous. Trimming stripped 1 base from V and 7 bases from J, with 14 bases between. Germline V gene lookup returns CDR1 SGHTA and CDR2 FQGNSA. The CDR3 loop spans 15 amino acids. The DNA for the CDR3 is TGTGCCAGCAGCTTAGGAAGGCAATCTTTGAATGAGCAGTTCTTC. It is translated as CASSLGRQSLNEQFF.

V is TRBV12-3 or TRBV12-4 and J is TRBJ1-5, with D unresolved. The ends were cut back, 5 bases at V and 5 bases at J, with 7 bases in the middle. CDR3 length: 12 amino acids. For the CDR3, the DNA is TGTGCCAGCAGTCCCCTTTATCAGCCCCAGCATTTT. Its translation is CASSPLYQPQHF.

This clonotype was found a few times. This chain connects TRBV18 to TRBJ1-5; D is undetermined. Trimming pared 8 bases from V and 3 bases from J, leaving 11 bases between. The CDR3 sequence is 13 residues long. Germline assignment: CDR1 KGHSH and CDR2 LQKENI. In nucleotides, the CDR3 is TGTGCCAGCGCGGACGGGAACAATCAGCCCCAGCATTTT. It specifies CASADGNNQPQHF.

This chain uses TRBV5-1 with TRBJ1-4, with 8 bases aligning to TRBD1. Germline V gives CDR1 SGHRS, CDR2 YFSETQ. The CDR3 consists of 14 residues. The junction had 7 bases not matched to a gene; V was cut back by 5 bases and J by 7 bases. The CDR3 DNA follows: TGCGCCAGCAGGTCTGACAGGGGAATTGAAAAACTGTTTTTT. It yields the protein CASRSDRGIEKLFF.